The source of this T cell receptor (beta chain) is a study of blood T cell repertoires in COVID-19. The CDR3 has 18 residues. Clones were sequenced by immunoSEQ multiplex PCR, and TCRdb holds only the in-frame ones, with some missing. Of fewer than 200,000 clones listed, around 86% were seen once; the top ten hold roughly 8.7%. The chain has TRBV21-1 and TRBJ1-1. TRBV21-1 is tagged as a pseudogene. Input material: peripheral blood. The sequence was obtained from a man aged 50 to 59 with active or convalescent COVID-19. The CDR3 DNA is TGTGCCAGCAGCAAAGGGAGGGCAGAGGCAAGATTCGGCACTGAAGCTTTCTTT. Amino acid sequence: CASSKGRAEARFGTEAFF.